This T cell receptor beta chain derives from a study of OX40 agonist ivuxolimab in advanced cancers. V lost 0 bases, J lost 0 bases, and 8 bases lay in between. From germline, CDR1 is SGHVS and CDR2 FQNEAQ. The CDR3 runs 16 residues. Regarding the study as a whole: The antigen specificity of the peripheral T cells (those that were expanded) was not determined.

As regards this clone: Its antigen remains unknown.

This table comes from immunoSEQ multiplex PCR, and its TCRdb copy is limited to in-frame clones, with some not included. Among some 51,000 clones listed, approximately 90% were seen once. This chain uses TRBV7-8 with TRBJ2-2; perhaps TRBD2 as D (6 bases). Sequencing used CD4+ or CD8+ T cells sorted from blood, obtained in a trial of the OX40 agonist ivuxolimab. This TCR was sampled from an adult with an advanced solid tumor such as melanoma, head and neck, liver or kidney cancer. The CDR3 sequence is CASSLAWGANTGELFF. CDR3 bases: TGTGCCAGCAGCTTAGCCTGGGGGGCGAACACCGGGGAGCTGTTTTTT.